This T cell receptor beta chain was sequenced for a study of shared clonotypes between healthy human individuals. General study findings and limits: Clonotypes that were shared across a handful of donors made up roughly 5% of naive CD4 clonotypes. The expectation was that sequencing depth would affect clonotype sharing among donors. Against clonotypes common to all four donors, non-shared ones had lower generation probabilities.

The CDR3 consists of 15 residues. Unmatched junction bases numbered 10, after V lost 5 bases and J lost 4 bases. The germline CDR1 and CDR2 sequences are MNHEY and SMNVEV (reference sequence). Worth noting for this clone: Its antigen is unknown.

Memory CD4+ cells were the fraction left after CD45RA+ naive selection. TCRdb's copy holds only in-frame clones and misses some; the assay was immunoSEQ multiplex PCR. This table has 1.6 million or so clones, around 95% appearing once. This receptor was obtained from a man aged 25-45 years in good health. The chain is built from TRBV27 and TRBJ2-7, with 8 nucleotides matching TRBD2. Sequenced material: naive CD4+ T cells sorted from blood. Subset denoted: CD45RA+ positively selected. The CDR3, as DNA: TGTGCCAGCAGTCTACTAGCCCGGGAGGGTTACGAGCAGTACTTC. Residues: CASSLLAREGYEQYF.